This T cell receptor beta chain comes out of a study of blood T cell repertoires in COVID-19. Study-wide context: Sites in the United States, Italy and Spain provided acute and convalescent COVID-19 samples. Sources were T cells, B-cell-depleted T cells, or PBMCs; the material itself was cDNA or gDNA.

Source study methods: Amplified reference gene primers provided the basis for estimating nucleated cell counts. Profiling relied on immunoSEQ multiplex PCR, and the TCRdb table lists in-frame clones only, not all of them. That table gives V, J and clone size, and the DNA gave D and trimming. The data contain 240,000 or so clones, 80% to 90% of them singletons. CDR3 length: 19 amino acids. V trimming: 3 bases; J trimming: 4 bases; junction bases outside the gene matches: 11. The V gene's germline CDR1 is KGHSH and CDR2 LQKENI. This clone was observed once. Input material: peripheral blood. The genes are TRBV18 and TRBJ2-1; 14 bases line up with TRBD2. This TCR derives from a man between 60 and 70 years old with acute or convalescent COVID-19. This CDR3 is CASSPVPGLAGVGYNEQFF. The CDR3 bases are TGTGCCAGCTCACCTGTCCCGGGACTAGCGGGAGTCGGGTACAATGAGCAGTTCTTC.